This passage covers 2 T cell receptor beta chains from one sample sequenced in a study of human CD4 T cells and Enterobacteriaceae. This table comes from immunoSEQ multiplex PCR, and its TCRdb copy is limited to in-frame clones, with some not included. The sample lists 25,000 to 30,000 clones; approximately 84% were seen once. Memory CD4+ T cells were sorted as all CD4+ cells except CD45RA+CCR7+CD95- naive cells, over 95% pure. The sequenced sample consisted of memory CD4+ T cells from blood. The source of these receptors is a human donor in good health.

V is TRBV29-1 and J is TRBJ2-7; the D is unclear. V was shortened by 1 base and J by 6 bases, with 13 bases between the two germline ends. The germline CDR1 and CDR2 sequences are SQVTM and ANQGSEA. The CDR3 contains 13 residues. The CDR3 DNA is TGCAGCGTTGAAGGGCCAGCGTCGATCGAGCAGTACTTC. Its protein is CSVEGPASIEQYF.

The chain has TRBV29-1 and TRBJ2-1; TRBD2 matches 9 bases. This CDR3 has 12 amino acids. V lost 8 bases to trimming and J lost 10 bases; unmatched junction nucleotides: 9. Germline lookup yields CDR1 SQVTM and CDR2 ANQGSEA. The DNA of the CDR3 is TGCAGCCTTGGACTAGCGAGTGGGGAGCAGTTCTTC. This translates into CSLGLASGEQFF.